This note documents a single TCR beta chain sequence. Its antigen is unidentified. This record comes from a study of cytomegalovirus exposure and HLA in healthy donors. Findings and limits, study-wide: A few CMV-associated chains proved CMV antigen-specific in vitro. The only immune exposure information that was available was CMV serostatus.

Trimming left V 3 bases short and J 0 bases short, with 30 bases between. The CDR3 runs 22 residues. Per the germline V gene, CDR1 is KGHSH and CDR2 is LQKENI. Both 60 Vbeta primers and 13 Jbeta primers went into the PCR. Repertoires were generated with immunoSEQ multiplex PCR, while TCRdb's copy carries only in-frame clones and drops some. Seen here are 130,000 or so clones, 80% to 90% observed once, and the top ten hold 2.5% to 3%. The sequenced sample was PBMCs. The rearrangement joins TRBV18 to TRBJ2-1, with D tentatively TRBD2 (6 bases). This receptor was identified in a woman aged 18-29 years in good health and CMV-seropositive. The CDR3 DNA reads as TGTGCCAGCTCACCGTCTCGCGAACCCATGGGGGGAAAAACAAGCTCCTACAATGAGCAGTTCTTC. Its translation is CASSPSREPMGGKTSSYNEQFF.